This TCR beta chain came from a study of neurological immune-mediated disorders. Time point described: longitudinal time-point 2. In TCRdb, the 5' RACE reads were re-called with MiXCR into one record per CDR3 protein. The data contain roughly 34,000 distinct CDR3 sequences, 10% to 15% of them singletons. Germline V lookup: CDR1 SGHRS, CDR2 YFSETQ. This CDR3 contains 16 residues. The J segment lost 7 bases and the V segment lost 0 bases, leaving 8 bases of the junction unmatched. This clonotype was seen at least ten times. This TCR was sampled from a woman in her 40s in good health. The J gene is TRBJ2-2, the V gene TRBV5-1; 8 bases map to TRBD2. Sequenced: PBMCs. The CDR3 DNA reads as TGCGCCAGCAGCTTGGCCCCAGCGGGAGTCGGCGGGGAGCTGTTTTTT. Its translation is CASSLAPAGVGGELFF.